This TCR beta chain appears in the sequencing data of a study of vaccination effects on CD4 cells after COVID-19. Study results and limitations: Healthy vaccine recipients' vaccine-induced clones were almost all SARS-CoV-2 mono-reactive. Late after vaccination, infection- and vaccine-induced clones showed marked clonal contraction.

In the ViraFEST assay, antigen-specific CD4+ clonotypes were identified by expansion after peptide-pool stimulation. Researchers isolated CD4+ T cells once 9 to 11 days of culture had elapsed. The participants, recipients of two vaccine doses, got either BNT162b2 or mRNA-1273. Nucleocapsid antibody tests were negative, and the vaccine recipients had no prior SARS-CoV-2 infection. Supplemented with approximately 10 IU/ml IL-2 and about 10 ug/ml peptides, approximately 2 million PBMC per well were kept in culture. Assay: immunoSEQ multiplex PCR; the TCRdb copy retains only in-frame clones and omits some. The sample includes about 69,000 clones, 70% to 85% seen only once; the top ten take 1.5% to 1.9%. CDR1 SGHRS and CDR2 YFSETQ come from the germline V gene. Trimming pared 1 base from V and 8 bases from J, leaving 12 bases between. The CDR3 sequence is 14 residues long. This clone was recorded once. Its cognate antigen is unknown.

The receptor was derived from a human donor who received a COVID-19 vaccine. The sequencing used CD4+ T cells from PBMCs cultured with HCoV-229E spike peptides, collected after COVID-19 vaccination. The genes are TRBV5-1 and TRBJ2-2; D possibly corresponds to TRBD1 (6 bases). As DNA, the CDR3 is TGCGCCAGCAGCTTGCAATGGGGGCAGGGGGAGCTGTTTTTT. Protein sequence: CASSLQWGQGELFF.